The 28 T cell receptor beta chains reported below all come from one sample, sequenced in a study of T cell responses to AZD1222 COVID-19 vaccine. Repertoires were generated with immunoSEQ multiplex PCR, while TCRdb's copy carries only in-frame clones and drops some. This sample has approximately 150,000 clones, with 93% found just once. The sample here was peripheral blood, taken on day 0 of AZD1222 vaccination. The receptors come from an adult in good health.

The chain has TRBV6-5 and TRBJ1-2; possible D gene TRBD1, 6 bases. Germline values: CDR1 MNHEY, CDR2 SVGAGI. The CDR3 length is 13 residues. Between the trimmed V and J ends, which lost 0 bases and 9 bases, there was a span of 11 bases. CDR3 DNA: TGTGCCAGCAGTTACTCGGCAGGGGAGAGCTACACCTTC. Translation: CASSYSAGESYTF.

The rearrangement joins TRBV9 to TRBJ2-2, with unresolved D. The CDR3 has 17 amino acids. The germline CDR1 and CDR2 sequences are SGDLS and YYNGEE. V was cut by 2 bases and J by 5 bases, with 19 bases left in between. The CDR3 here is CASSVAPGIGRTGELFF. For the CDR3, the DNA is TGTGCCAGCAGCGTCGCCCCAGGAATCGGCCGAACCGGGGAGCTGTTTTTT.

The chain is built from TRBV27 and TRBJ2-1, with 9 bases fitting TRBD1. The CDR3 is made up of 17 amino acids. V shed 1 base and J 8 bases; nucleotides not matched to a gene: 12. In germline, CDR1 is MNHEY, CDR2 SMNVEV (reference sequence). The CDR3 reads CASSLLVGDREFHEQFF. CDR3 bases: TGTGCCAGCAGTTTATTGGTTGGGGACAGGGAATTCCATGAGCAGTTCTTC.

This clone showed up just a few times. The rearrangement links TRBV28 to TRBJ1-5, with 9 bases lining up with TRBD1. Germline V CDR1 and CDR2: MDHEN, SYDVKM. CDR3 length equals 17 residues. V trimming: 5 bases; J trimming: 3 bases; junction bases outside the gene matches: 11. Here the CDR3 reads CASSTGTGLPINQPQHF. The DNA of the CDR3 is TGTGCCAGCAGTACGGGGACAGGGCTACCCATCAATCAGCCCCAGCATTTT.

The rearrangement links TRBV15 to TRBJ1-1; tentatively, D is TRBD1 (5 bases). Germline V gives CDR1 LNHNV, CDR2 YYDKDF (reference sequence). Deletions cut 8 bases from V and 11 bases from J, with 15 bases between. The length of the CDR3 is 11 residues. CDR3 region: CATSLGREAFF. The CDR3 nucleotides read TGTGCCACCTCCTTGGGCAGGGAGGCTTTCTTT.

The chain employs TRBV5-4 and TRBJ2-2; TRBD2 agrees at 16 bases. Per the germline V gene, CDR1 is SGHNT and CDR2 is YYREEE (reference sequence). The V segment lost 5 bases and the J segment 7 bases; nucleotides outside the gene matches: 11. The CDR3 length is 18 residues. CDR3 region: CASSGTSGRARFDGELFF. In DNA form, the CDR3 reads TGTGCCAGCAGTGGGACTAGCGGGAGGGCCCGGTTTGACGGGGAGCTGTTTTTT.

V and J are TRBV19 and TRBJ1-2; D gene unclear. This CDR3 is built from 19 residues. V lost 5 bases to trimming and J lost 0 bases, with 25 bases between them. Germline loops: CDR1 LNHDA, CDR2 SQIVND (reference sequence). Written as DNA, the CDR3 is TGTGCCAGTAGTCTCATCAGACAAGACCTCGAAATAACTAACTATGGCTACACCTTC. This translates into CASSLIRQDLEITNYGYTF. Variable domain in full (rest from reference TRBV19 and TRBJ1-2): DGGITQSPKYLFRKEGQNVTLSCEQNLNHDAMYWYRQDPGQGLRLIYYSQIVNDFQKGDIAEGYSVSREKKESFPLTVTSAQKNPTAFYLCASSLIRQDLEITNYGYTFGSGTRLTVV.

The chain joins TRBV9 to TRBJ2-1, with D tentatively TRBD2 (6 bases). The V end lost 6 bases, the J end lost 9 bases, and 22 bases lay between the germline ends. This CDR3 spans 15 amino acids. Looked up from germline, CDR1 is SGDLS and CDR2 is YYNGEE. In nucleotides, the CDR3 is TGTGCCAGCACCCCAATAGCGGATCCACGGGGTGAGCAGTTCTTC. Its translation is CASTPIADPRGEQFF.

The CDR3 protein is CATRTSGAPYEQYF. In DNA, the CDR3 is TGTGCCACCCGGACTAGCGGGGCCCCCTACGAGCAGTACTTC. This sequence joins TRBV2 and TRBJ2-7; TRBD2 matches at 12 bases. Per the germline V gene, CDR1 is SNHLY and CDR2 is FYNNEI. This CDR3 has 14 residues. V was pared by 10 bases and J by 2 bases, with 6 bases of the junction left unmatched.

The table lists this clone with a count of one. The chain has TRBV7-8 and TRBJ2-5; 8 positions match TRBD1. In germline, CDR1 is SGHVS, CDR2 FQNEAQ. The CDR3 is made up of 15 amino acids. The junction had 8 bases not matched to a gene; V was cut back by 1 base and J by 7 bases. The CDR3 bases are TGTGCCAGCAGCTTAGGGACGGACAGGGACGGGACCCAGTACTTC. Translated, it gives CASSLGTDRDGTQYF. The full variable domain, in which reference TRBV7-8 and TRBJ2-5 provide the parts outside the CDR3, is GAGVSQSPRYKVAKRGQDVALRCDPISGHVSLFWYQQALGQGPEFLTYFQNEAQLDKSGLPSDRFFAERPEGSVSTLKIQRTQQEDSAVYLCASSLGTDRDGTQYFGPGTRLLVL.

CDR3 region: CASSISDISEKLFF. CDR3 sequence (DNA): TGTGCCAGCTCCATATCGGATATTAGCGAAAAACTGTTTTTT. The rearrangement uses TRBV18 and TRBJ1-4; no clear D. The germline gives CDR1 KGHSH, CDR2 LQKENI. The CDR3 loop spans 14 amino acids. The V end was cut by 6 bases, the J end by 8 bases, with 16 bases between.

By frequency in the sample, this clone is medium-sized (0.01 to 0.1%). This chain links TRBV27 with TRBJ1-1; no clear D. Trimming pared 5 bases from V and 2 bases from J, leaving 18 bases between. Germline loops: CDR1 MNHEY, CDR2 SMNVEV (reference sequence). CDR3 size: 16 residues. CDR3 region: CASSKRRGILNTEAFF. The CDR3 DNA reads TGTGCCAGCAGTAAGAGGCGAGGGATACTAAACACTGAAGCTTTCTTT.

The CDR3: CASSIIGYETQYF. The CDR3 nucleotides read TGTGCCAGTAGTATCATTGGGTATGAGACCCAGTACTTC. This chain links TRBV19 with TRBJ2-5; D unclear. The CDR3 is made up of 13 amino acids. V was trimmed by 3 bases and J by 5 bases, leaving 10 bases between them. Germline CDR1 and CDR2: LNHDA and SQIVND (reference sequence).

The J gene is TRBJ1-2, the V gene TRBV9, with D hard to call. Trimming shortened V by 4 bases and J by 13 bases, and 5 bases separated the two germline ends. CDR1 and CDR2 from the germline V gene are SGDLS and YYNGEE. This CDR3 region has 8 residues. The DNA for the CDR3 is TGTGCCAGCAGCCCTTCCACCTTC. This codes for CASSPSTF. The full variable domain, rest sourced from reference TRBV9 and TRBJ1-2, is DSGVTQTPKHLITATGQRVTLRCSPRSGDLSVYWYQQSLDQGLQFLIQYYNGEERAKGNILERFSAQQFPDLHSELNLSSLELGDSALYFCASSPSTFGSGTRLTVV.

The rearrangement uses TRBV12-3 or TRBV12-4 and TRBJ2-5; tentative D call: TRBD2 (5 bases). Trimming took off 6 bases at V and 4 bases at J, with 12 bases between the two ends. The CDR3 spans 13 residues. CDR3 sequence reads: CASRKGAAETQYF. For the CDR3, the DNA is TGTGCCAGCAGAAAGGGAGCAGCAGAGACCCAGTACTTC.

This CDR3 is CASSDGGVVNNEQFF. In DNA form, the CDR3 reads TGTGCCAGCAGCGACGGGGGCGTCGTCAACAATGAGCAGTTCTTC. The chain links TRBV6-5 to TRBJ2-1; the D gene could be TRBD1 or TRBD2 (6 bases each). V lost 6 bases to trimming and J lost 5 bases, with 17 bases between them. Per germline, CDR1 MNHEY and CDR2 SVGAGI. This CDR3 has 15 residues.

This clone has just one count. The CDR3 region is CASSFGIEEKLFF. The CDR3 coding sequence is TGTGCCAGCAGTTTTGGGATTGAGGAAAAACTGTTTTTT. V usage is TRBV27 and J usage is TRBJ1-4, with D uncertain. The V end lost 3 bases, the J end lost 8 bases, and 10 bases lay between the germline ends. Looked up from germline, CDR1 is MNHEY and CDR2 is SMNVEV (reference sequence). The CDR3 spans 13 residues. Full variable domain (remainder filled in from reference TRBV27 and TRBJ1-4): EAQVTQNPRYLITVTGKKLTVTCSQNMNHEYMSWYRQDPGLGLRQIYYSMNVEVTDKGDVPEGYKVSRKEKRNFPLILESPSPNQTSLYFCASSFGIEEKLFFGSGTQLSVL.

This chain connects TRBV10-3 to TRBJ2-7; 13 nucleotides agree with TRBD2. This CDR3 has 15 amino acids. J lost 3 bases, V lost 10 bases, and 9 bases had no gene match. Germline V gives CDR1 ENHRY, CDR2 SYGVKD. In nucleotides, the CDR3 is TGTGCCAGTCACCCCGGGACTAGCGGGGACTACGAGCAGTACTTC. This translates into CASHPGTSGDYEQYF.

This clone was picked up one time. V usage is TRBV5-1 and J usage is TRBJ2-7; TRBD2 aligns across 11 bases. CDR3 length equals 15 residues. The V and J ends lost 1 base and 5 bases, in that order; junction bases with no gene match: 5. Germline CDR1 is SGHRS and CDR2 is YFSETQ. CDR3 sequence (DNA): TGCGCCAGCAGCTTGATTAGCGGGAGGGCCGACGAGCAGTACTTC. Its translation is CASSLISGRADEQYF.

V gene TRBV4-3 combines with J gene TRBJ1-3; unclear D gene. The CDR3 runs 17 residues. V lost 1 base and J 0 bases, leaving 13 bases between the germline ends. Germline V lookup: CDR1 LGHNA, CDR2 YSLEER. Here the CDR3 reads CASSQATSGYSGNTIYF. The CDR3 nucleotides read TGCGCCAGCAGCCAAGCTACTTCAGGCTACTCTGGAAACACCATATATTTT.

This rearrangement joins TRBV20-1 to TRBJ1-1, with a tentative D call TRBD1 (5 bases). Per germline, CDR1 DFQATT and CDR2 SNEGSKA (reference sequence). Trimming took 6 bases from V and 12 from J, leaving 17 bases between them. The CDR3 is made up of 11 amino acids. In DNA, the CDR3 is TGCAGTGCCCCTCTGAGCGGGACGACTTTCTTT. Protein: CSAPLSGTTFF.

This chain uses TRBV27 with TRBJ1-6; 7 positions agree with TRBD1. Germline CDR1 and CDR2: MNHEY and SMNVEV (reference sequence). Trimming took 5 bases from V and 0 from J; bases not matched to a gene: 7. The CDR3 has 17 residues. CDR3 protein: CASSPSTGSSYNSPLHF. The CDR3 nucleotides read TGTGCCAGCAGTCCCTCGACAGGGAGCTCCTATAATTCACCCCTCCACTTT.

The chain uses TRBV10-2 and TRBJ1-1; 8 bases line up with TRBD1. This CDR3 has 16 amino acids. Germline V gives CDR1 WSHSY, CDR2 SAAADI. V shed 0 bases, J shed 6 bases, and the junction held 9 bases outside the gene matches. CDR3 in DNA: TGCGCCAGCAGTGAGTCTAACAGGGGGGGCTGGCCTGAAGCTTTCTTT. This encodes CASSESNRGGWPEAFF.

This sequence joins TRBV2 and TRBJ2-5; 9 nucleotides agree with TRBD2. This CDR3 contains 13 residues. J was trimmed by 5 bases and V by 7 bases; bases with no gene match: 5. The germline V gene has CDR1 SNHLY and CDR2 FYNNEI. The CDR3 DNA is TGTGCCAGCAATAGCGGGGGTGGGGAGACCCAGTACTTC. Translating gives CASNSGGGETQYF. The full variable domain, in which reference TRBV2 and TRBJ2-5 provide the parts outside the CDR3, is EPEVTQTPSHQVTQMGQEVILRCVPISNHLYFYWYRQILGQKVEFLVSFYNNEISEKSEIFDDQFSVERPDGSNFTLKIRSTKLEDSAMYFCASNSGGGETQYFGPGTRLLVL.

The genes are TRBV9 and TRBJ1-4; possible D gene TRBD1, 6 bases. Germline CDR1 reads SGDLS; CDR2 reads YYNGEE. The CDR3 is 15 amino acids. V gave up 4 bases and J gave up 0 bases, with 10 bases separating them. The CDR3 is CASSPTGTTNEKLFF. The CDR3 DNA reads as TGTGCCAGCAGCCCAACAGGGACAACTAATGAAAAACTGTTTTTT.

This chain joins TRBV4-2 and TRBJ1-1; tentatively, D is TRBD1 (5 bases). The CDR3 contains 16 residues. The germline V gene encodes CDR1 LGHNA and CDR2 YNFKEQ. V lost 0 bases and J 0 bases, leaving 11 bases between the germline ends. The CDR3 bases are TGTGCCAGCAGCCAAGATCCCGGCAGGGTGAACACTGAAGCTTTCTTT. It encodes CASSQDPGRVNTEAFF.

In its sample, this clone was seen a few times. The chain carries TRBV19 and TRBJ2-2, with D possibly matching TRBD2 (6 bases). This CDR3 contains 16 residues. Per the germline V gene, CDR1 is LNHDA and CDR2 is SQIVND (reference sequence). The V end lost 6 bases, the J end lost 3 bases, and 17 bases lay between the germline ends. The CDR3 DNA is TGTGCCAGTAGACGCGGGGCAGTTCTGGACACCGGGGAGCTGTTTTTT. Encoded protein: CASRRGAVLDTGELFF.

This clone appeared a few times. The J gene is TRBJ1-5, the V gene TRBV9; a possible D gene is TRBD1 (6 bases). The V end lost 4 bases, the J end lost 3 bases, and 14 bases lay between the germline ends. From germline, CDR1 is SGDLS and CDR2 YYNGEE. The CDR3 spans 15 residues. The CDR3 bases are TGTGCCAGCAGCATTGGACAGTCCTTCAATCAGCCCCAGCATTTT. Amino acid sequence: CASSIGQSFNQPQHF. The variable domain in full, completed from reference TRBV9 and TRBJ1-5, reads DSGVTQTPKHLITATGQRVTLRCSPRSGDLSVYWYQQSLDQGLQFLIQYYNGEERAKGNILERFSAQQFPDLHSELNLSSLELGDSALYFCASSIGQSFNQPQHFGDGTRLSIL.